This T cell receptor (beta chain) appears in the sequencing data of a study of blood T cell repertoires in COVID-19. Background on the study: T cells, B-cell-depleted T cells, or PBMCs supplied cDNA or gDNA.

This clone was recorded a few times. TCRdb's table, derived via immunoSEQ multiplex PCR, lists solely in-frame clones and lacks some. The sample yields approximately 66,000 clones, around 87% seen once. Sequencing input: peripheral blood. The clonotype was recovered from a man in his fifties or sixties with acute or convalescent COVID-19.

For the CDR3, the DNA is TGTGCCAGCAGCCCGTTAACTGAAGCTTTCTTT. The encoded protein is CASSPLTEAFF. The chain links TRBV2 to TRBJ1-1; D is undetermined. The CDR3 contains 11 residues. The germline CDR1 and CDR2 sequences are SNHLY and FYNNEI. Trimming removed 6 bases from V and 5 bases from J, with 7 bases in between.